These 30 T cell receptor beta chains share one sample of origin, sequenced in a study of blood T cells in healthy people across ages. The use of a sample-barcoded 5' primer and a J-beta primer mix characterized a second PCR of about 6 to 11 cycles. TCRdb reprocessed the 5' RACE reads with MiXCR, giving one entry per CDR3 protein. The data show 1.5 million to 2 million distinct CDR3 sequences, about two fifths seen once. Sequencing was done on a sample of blood. Receptors were obtained from a human donor in good health.

The CDR3 spells CASSFVGREQYF. The CDR3 bases are TGTGCCAGCAGCTTTGTGGGACGCGAGCAGTACTTC. The chain carries TRBV27 and TRBJ2-7; D may match TRBD1 or TRBD2 (5 bases each). The CDR3 is 12 amino acids. Germline-derived CDR1 and CDR2 are MNHEY and SMNVEV (reference sequence). The V end was cut by 6 bases, the J end by 6 bases, with 12 bases between.

This clonotype was counted between two and nine times. The chain is built from TRBV7-2 and TRBJ2-7; 12 bases align to TRBD2. The ends lost 5 bases at V and 4 bases at J; junction bases unmatched: 6. The CDR3 consists of 15 residues. Germline V CDR1 and CDR2: SGHTA, FQGNSA. The chain's CDR3 is CASSRAGTSGYEQYF. As DNA, the CDR3 is TGTGCCAGCAGCCGGGCCGGGACTAGCGGGTACGAGCAGTACTTC.

This chain connects TRBV5-1 to TRBJ1-2; D is undetermined. In germline, CDR1 is SGHRS, CDR2 YFSETQ. CDR3 length: 15 amino acids. The germline V and J ends were trimmed by 2 bases and 2 bases, with 13 bases remaining between them. CDR3: CASSLNQDVNYGYTF. In nucleotides, the CDR3 is TGCGCCAGCAGCTTAAATCAGGACGTAAACTATGGCTACACCTTC.

V gene TRBV12-3 or TRBV12-4 combines with J gene TRBJ2-2, with D unclear. The V gene lost 5 bases and the J gene lost 4 bases, with 11 bases spanning the gap. CDR3 length: 14 amino acids. CDR3 DNA sequence: TGTGCCAGCAGTCATACAGAAATCACCGGGGAGCTGTTTTTT. Translation: CASSHTEITGELFF.

There are many counts of this clonotype. V gene TRBV4-3 combines with J gene TRBJ1-4; D is undetermined. Germline V gives CDR1 LGHNA, CDR2 YSLEER. Trimming removed 5 bases from V and 5 bases from J, with 15 bases in between. The CDR3 has 15 amino acids. Written as DNA, the CDR3 is TGCGCCAGCAGCTTTTCAGCGAACGAAAATGAAAAACTGTTTTTT. It yields the protein CASSFSANENEKLFF.

To note about this clonotype: This sequence may be a read error, since a much larger clone differs from it by one base. The rearrangement links TRBV4-3 to TRBJ2-5, with no clear D. Germline V gene sequence: CDR1 LGHNA, CDR2 YSLEER. This CDR3 comprises 13 residues. This CDR3 is CVSSQRLVETQYF. In DNA form, the CDR3 reads TGCGTCAGCAGCCAACGGCTTGTGGAGACCCAGTACTTC.

This rearrangement joins TRBV4-3 to TRBJ1-1; tentatively, D is TRBD1 (6 bases). The V end lost 3 bases, the J end lost 2 bases, and 13 bases lay between the germline ends. Looked up from germline, CDR1 is LGHNA and CDR2 is YSLEER. This CDR3 region has 15 residues. CDR3 amino acids: CASSHVDRLNTEAFF. CDR3 nucleotide sequence: TGCGCCAGCAGCCACGTTGACAGGCTTAACACTGAAGCTTTCTTT.

The rearrangement uses TRBV4-1 and TRBJ1-4; D is uncertain. Germline lookup yields CDR1 MGHRA and CDR2 YSYEKL. This CDR3 has 15 amino acids. V dropped 3 bases and J dropped 0 bases, with 8 bases sitting between them. For the CDR3, the DNA is TGCGCCAGCAGCCAGGGTAGTTCAACTAATGAAAAACTGTTTTTT. Translation gives CASSQGSSTNEKLFF.

The chain couples TRBV5-6 to TRBJ2-4, with 9 bases matching TRBD1. The CDR3 is 17 residues long. Trimming removed 1 base from V and 2 bases from J; junction bases left unmatched: 7. Germline CDR1 SGHDT, CDR2 YYEEEE. DNA of the CDR3: TGTGCCAGCAGCTTGTTGCCCGGGACAGGGACCAAAAACATTCAGTACTTC. Translated: CASSLLPGTGTKNIQYF.

This chain links TRBV6-2 or TRBV6-3 with TRBJ2-3, with D tentatively TRBD1 (6 bases). The CDR3 is 15 residues long. Germline V gives CDR1 MNHEY, CDR2 SVGEGT. V lost 9 bases, J lost 2 bases, and 18 bases lay in between. CDR3 in DNA: TGTGCCAGTTTGGACCGGGACATCTACACAGATACGCAGTATTTT. It is translated as CASLDRDIYTDTQYF.

The chain combines TRBV11-3 with TRBJ2-5; 8 positions agree with TRBD1. Germline CDR1 is SGHNT and CDR2 is YENEEA. J gave up 1 base and V 8 bases, and 6 bases lay outside the gene matches. The CDR3 totals 14 residues. The CDR3 sequence is CASALQGAQETQYF. The CDR3 bases are TGTGCCAGCGCCCTGCAGGGGGCCCAAGAGACCCAGTACTTC.

As DNA, the CDR3 is TGCAGCGTTACTAACGACAGAAAGACCCAAGAGACCCAGTACTTC. Translated: CSVTNDRKTQETQYF. The V call is TRBV29-1, the J call TRBJ2-5, with D possibly being TRBD1 (5 bases). Germline V CDR1 and CDR2: SQVTM, ANQGSEA. The CDR3 has 15 amino acids. Trimming removed 5 bases at V and 1 base at J, with 17 bases between.

The rearrangement joins TRBV30 to TRBJ1-2; weak D call: TRBD1 (5 bases). The CDR3 sequence is 12 residues long. With 0 bases removed from V and 4 bases from J, the gap between germline ends came to 6 bases. Per germline, CDR1 GTSNPN and CDR2 SVGIG (reference sequence). The CDR3 coding sequence is TGTGCCTGGAGTGTCAGGGTCTATGGCTACACCTTC. Amino acid sequence: CAWSVRVYGYTF.

The V call is TRBV12-3 or TRBV12-4, the J call TRBJ2-4; no definite D call. The J call is in doubt because the DNA end fits TRBJ2-7 better. The CDR3 length is 12 residues. In DNA, the CDR3 is TGTGCCAGCAGCCACCTCCCCAACGAGCAGTACTTC. It codes for CASSHLPNEQYF.

In its sample, this clonotype was seen once. V gene TRBV29-1 combines with J gene TRBJ2-1, with D unresolved. With the DNA end fitting TRBJ2-7 better, the J assignment may be wrong. Germline lookup yields CDR1 SQVTM and CDR2 ANQGSEA. The CDR3 totals 13 residues. The CDR3 region is CSVGVSSYNEQYF. The CDR3 bases are TGCAGCGTTGGGGTAAGCTCCTACAATGAGCAGTACTTC.

This clonotype was seen repeatedly, ten times or more. V and J are TRBV7-2 and TRBJ2-7, with 10 bases fitting TRBD1. Losses at the gene ends were 5 bases for V and 3 bases for J; bases not matched to a gene: 7. The CDR3 totals 15 residues. CDR1 is SGHTA, CDR2 FQGNSA, per germline. CDR3 sequence (DNA): TGTGCCAGCAGCCTCGACAGGGGGCTGAACTACGAGCAGTACTTC. Its protein product is CASSLDRGLNYEQYF.

The genes are TRBV6-5 and TRBJ1-1; D ambiguous. This CDR3 spans 11 amino acids. The germline CDR1 and CDR2 sequences are MNHEY and SVGAGI. Trimming cost V 2 bases and J 9 bases, with 7 bases left between them. Here the CDR3 DNA reads TGTGCCAGCAGTTACGCGTCTAAAGCTTTCTTT. Protein product: CASSYASKAFF.

V is TRBV12-3 or TRBV12-4 and J is TRBJ1-5; D gene uncertain. Between the trimmed V and J ends, which lost 2 bases and 3 bases, there was a span of 11 bases. The CDR3 runs to 15 residues. CDR3 DNA: TGTGCCAGCAGTTTACTCCAGTTGGACAATCAGCCCCAGCATTTT. It encodes CASSLLQLDNQPQHF.

The CDR3 region has the DNA TGCGCCAGCAGCCAACTAGCGGGTAATAATGAGCAGTTCTTC. This sequence encodes CASSQLAGNNEQFF. The chain employs TRBV4-3 and TRBJ2-1; 8 bases map to TRBD2. The CDR3 is made up of 14 amino acids. Germline V lookup: CDR1 LGHNA, CDR2 YSLEER. V trimming: 2 bases; J trimming: 7 bases; junction bases outside the gene matches: 4.

In its sample, this clonotype was seen once. The V call is TRBV5-1, the J call TRBJ1-2; 9 bases agree with TRBD1. The CDR3 consists of 17 residues. The germline CDR1 and CDR2 sequences are SGHRS and YFSETQ. V trimming: 3 bases; J trimming: 4 bases; junction bases outside the gene matches: 13. CDR3 sequence: CASSCRTGVIRFYGYTF. CDR3 nucleotides: TGCGCCAGCAGCTGTCGGACAGGGGTTATCCGGTTCTATGGCTACACCTTC. The full variable domain, completed using reference TRBV5-1 and TRBJ1-2, is KAGVTQTPRYLIKTRGQQVTLSCSPISGHRSVSWYQQTPGQGLQFLFEYFSETQRNKGNFPGRFSGRQFSNSRSEMNVSTLELGDSALYLCASSCRTGVIRFYGYTFGSGTRLTVV.

The chain couples TRBV9 to TRBJ1-1, with 8 bases matching TRBD1. Looked up from germline, CDR1 is SGDLS and CDR2 is YYNGEE. This CDR3 comprises 14 residues. The junction had 8 bases not matched to a gene; V was cut back by 5 bases and J by 5 bases. The CDR3 DNA is TGTGCCAGCAGTAACAAACAGGGGGTTACTGAAGCTTTCTTT. Protein: CASSNKQGVTEAFF.

The chain couples TRBV29-1 to TRBJ2-1, with 16 bases fitting TRBD2. CDR1 SQVTM and CDR2 ANQGSEA come from the germline V gene. The CDR3 has 15 residues. Trimming took 6 bases from V and 8 from J; bases not matched to a gene: 7. CDR3: CSVEGTSGGEHEQFF. For the CDR3, the DNA is TGCAGCGTCGAGGGGACTAGCGGGGGGGAACATGAGCAGTTCTTC.

This clonotype was detected only a few times. The chain recombines TRBV6-5 with TRBJ2-7, with a tentative D call TRBD1 (5 bases). Looked up from germline, CDR1 is MNHEY and CDR2 is SVGAGI. The CDR3 spans 15 residues. The V gene lost 6 bases and the J gene lost 0 bases, with 15 bases spanning the gap. The CDR3: CASSHLGRNSYEQYF. The CDR3 nucleotides read TGTGCCAGCAGCCACTTGGGGCGAAACTCCTACGAGCAGTACTTC.

The chain employs TRBV2 and TRBJ2-4, with D possibly matching TRBD1 (6 bases). Germline CDR1 reads SNHLY; CDR2 reads FYNNEI. V lost 8 bases, J lost 2 bases, and 10 bases lay in between. There are 13 residues in the CDR3. CDR3 DNA: TGTGCCAGCTGGGGGCCAACCAAAAACATTCAGTACTTC. Translation gives CASWGPTKNIQYF. Full variable domain (outside the CDR3, taken from reference TRBV2 and TRBJ2-4): EPEVTQTPSHQVTQMGQEVILRCVPISNHLYFYWYRQILGQKVEFLVSFYNNEISEKSEIFDDQFSVERPDGSNFTLKIRSTKLEDSAMYFCASWGPTKNIQYFGAGTRLSVL.

This sequence joins TRBV20-1 and TRBJ2-3; 8 bases fit TRBD2. The CDR3 is made up of 14 amino acids. With V trimmed by 3 bases and J by 2 bases, 4 bases remained unmatched. Germline-derived CDR1 and CDR2 are DFQATT and SNEGSKA (reference sequence). The CDR3 region is CSASPAGVTDTQYF. CDR3 nucleotide sequence: TGCAGTGCTAGCCCAGCGGGGGTCACAGATACGCAGTATTTT.

The chain has TRBV5-1 and TRBJ2-6, with D uncertain. CDR1 is SGHRS and CDR2 is YFSETQ in the germline V gene. Trimming cost V 1 base and J 0 bases, with 14 bases left between them. The CDR3 sequence is 18 residues long. The CDR3 spells CASSLRSTATSGANVLTF. The CDR3 nucleotides read TGCGCCAGCAGCTTGAGATCGACGGCCACCTCTGGGGCCAACGTCCTGACTTTC.

The rearrangement joins TRBV12-3 or TRBV12-4 to TRBJ2-1, with 16 bases lining up with TRBD2. This CDR3 contains 22 residues. Losses at the gene ends were 6 bases for V and 10 bases for J; bases not matched to a gene: 27. This CDR3 reads CASSPKSTGTSGGAHANIEQFF. The CDR3 DNA reads as TGTGCCAGCAGCCCAAAATCAACCGGGACTAGCGGGGGGGCCCACGCGAACATCGAGCAGTTCTTC.

The chain uses TRBV7-9 and TRBJ2-7; 12 nucleotides agree with TRBD1. With V trimmed by 5 bases and J by 8 bases, 7 bases remained unmatched. This CDR3 region has 14 residues. Germline CDR1 reads SEHNR; CDR2 reads FQNEAQ (reference sequence). The CDR3: CASSNRDRGLQQYF. The CDR3 region has the DNA TGTGCCAGCAGCAACCGGGACAGGGGGCTCCAGCAGTACTTC.

The chain is built from TRBV20-1 and TRBJ1-1; a possible D gene is TRBD1 (5 bases). CDR1 and CDR2 from the germline V gene are DFQATT and SNEGSKA (reference sequence). V lost 5 bases and J lost 1, with 17 bases in between. This CDR3 contains 15 residues. Here the CDR3 DNA reads TGCAGTGCTCCCCCGGGACTTTTGTCGAACACTGAAGCTTTCTTT. Encoded protein: CSAPPGLLSNTEAFF.

This clonotype came up a few times. The chain recombines TRBV5-1 with TRBJ2-1, with D possibly being TRBD1 (6 bases). Per germline, CDR1 SGHRS and CDR2 YFSETQ. The CDR3 spans 14 residues. V shed 4 bases and J shed 10 bases, with 18 bases lying between them. CDR3 bases: TGCGCCAGCAGCCTGACAATTGAGGGGGACGAGCAGTTCTTC. Its protein product is CASSLTIEGDEQFF. The variable domain in full, completed from reference TRBV5-1 and TRBJ2-1, reads KAGVTQTPRYLIKTRGQQVTLSCSPISGHRSVSWYQQTPGQGLQFLFEYFSETQRNKGNFPGRFSGRQFSNSRSEMNVSTLELGDSALYLCASSLTIEGDEQFFGPGTRLTVL.